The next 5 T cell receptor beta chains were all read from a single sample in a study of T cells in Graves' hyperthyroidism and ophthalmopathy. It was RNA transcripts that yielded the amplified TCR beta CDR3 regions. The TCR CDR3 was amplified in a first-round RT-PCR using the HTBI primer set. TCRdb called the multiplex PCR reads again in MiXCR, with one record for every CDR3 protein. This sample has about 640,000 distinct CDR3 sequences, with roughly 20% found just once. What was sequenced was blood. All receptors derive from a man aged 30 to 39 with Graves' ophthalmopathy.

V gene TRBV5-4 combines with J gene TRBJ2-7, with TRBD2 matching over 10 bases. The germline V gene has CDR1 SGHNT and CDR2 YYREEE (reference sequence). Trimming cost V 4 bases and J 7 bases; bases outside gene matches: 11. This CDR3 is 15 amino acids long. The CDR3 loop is CASSTVGLAGEEQYF. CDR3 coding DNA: TGTGCCAGCAGCACCGTCGGGCTAGCGGGGGAAGAGCAGTACTTC.

The CDR3 reads CSARRTSGPWADTQYF. CDR3 coding DNA: TGCAGTGCTAGGCGGACTAGCGGCCCCTGGGCAGATACGCAGTATTTT. This rearrangement joins TRBV20-1 to TRBJ2-3; 10 nucleotides align to TRBD2. Germline CDR1 DFQATT, CDR2 SNEGSKA (reference sequence). The trim removed 3 bases at V and 4 bases at J, leaving 10 bases unmatched. CDR3 length: 16 amino acids.

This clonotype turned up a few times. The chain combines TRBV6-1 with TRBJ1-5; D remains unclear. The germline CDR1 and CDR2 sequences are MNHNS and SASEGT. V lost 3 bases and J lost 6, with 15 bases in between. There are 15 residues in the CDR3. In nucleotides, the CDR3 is TGTGCCAGCAGTGAGGCCGGCGGTCCATTTCAGCCCCAGCATTTT. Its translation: CASSEAGGPFQPQHF.

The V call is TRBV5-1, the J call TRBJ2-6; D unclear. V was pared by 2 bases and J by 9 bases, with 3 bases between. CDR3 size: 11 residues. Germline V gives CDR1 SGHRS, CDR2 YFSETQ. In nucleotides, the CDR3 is TGCGCCAGCAGCTTAGACAACGTCCTGACTTTC. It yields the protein CASSLDNVLTF.

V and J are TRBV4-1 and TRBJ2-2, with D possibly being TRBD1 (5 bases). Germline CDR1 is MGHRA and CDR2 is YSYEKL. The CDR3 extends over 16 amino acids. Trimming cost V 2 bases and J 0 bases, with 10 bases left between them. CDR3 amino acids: CASSQLTAANTGELFF. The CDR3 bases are TGCGCCAGCAGCCAATTGACAGCCGCGAACACCGGGGAGCTGTTTTTT.